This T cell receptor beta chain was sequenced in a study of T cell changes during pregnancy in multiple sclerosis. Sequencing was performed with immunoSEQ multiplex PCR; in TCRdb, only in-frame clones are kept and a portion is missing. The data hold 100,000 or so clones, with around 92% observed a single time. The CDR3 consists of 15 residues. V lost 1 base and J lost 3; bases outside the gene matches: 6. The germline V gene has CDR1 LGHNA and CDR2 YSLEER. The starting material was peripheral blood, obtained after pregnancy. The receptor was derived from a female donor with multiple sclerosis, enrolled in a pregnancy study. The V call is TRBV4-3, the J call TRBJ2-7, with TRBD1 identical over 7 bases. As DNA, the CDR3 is TGCGCCAGCAGCCAAGGGGTGGGACAGTTCTACGAGCAGTACTTC. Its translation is CASSQGVGQFYEQYF.